A selection of T cell receptor beta chains follows, all from one sample in a study of preoperative IRX-2 immunotherapy in early breast cancer. Sequencing was performed with immunoSEQ multiplex PCR; in TCRdb, only in-frame clones are kept and a portion is missing. Here the sample spans approximately 25,000 clones, approximately 77% being singletons. The sample in question was lymph node tissue, obtained after IRX-2 immunotherapy. Source of these receptors: a human donor with breast cancer. Both conserved end residues are part of each CDR3. A D gene is named only where the DNA matches it firmly. Clone size is not always given. Where it is, it says once, few, many or a class for expanded clones.

v_call	d_call	clone_size	j_call	cdr3_aa	cdr3_nt
TRBV11-3	TRBD1	.	TRBJ2-5	CASSARQGVSETQYF	TGTGCCAGCAGCGCCAGGCAGGGGGTTTCGGAGACCCAGTACTTC
TRBV5-1	TRBD1	.	TRBJ1-2	CASSFLAGGAGYGYTF	TGCGCCAGCAGCTTCCTGGCAGGGGGCGCCGGCTATGGCTACACCTTC
TRBV15	.	.	TRBJ1-1	CATSRVLTGTLNTEAFF	TGTGCCACCAGCAGAGTCTTGACGGGGACTCTGAACACTGAAGCTTTCTTT
TRBV11-3	.	few	TRBJ1-2	CASSQRGRGGNYGYTF	TGTGCCAGCAGCCAGAGGGGCAGGGGAGGCAACTATGGCTACACCTTC
TRBV28	TRBD2	few	TRBJ2-7	CASGTSGPKGSYEQYF	TGTGCCAGCGGGACTAGCGGACCCAAGGGCTCCTACGAGCAGTACTTC
TRBV19	TRBD1	.	TRBJ2-1	CASSTLGQGVGAREQFF	TGTGCCAGTAGTACCCTTGGGCAGGGGGTCGGAGCTCGAGAGCAGTTCTTC
TRBV6-8	.	.	TRBJ1-5	CASSYRRQSPINQPQHF	TGTGCCAGCAGTTACCGGAGGCAGTCCCCTATTAATCAGCCCCAGCATTTT
TRBV30	.	.	TRBJ2-5	CAWSVVSETQYF	TGTGCCTGGAGTGTAGTTTCAGAGACCCAGTACTTC
TRBV29-1	.	.	TRBJ2-6	CSVERETSGVNVLTF	TGCAGCGTTGAACGGGAGACCTCTGGGGTCAACGTCCTGACTTTC
TRBV28	.	.	TRBJ2-7	CASSLSRTTSGEQYF	TGTGCCAGCAGTTTAAGTCGGACCACCTCGGGGGAGCAGTACTTC
TRBV4-1	.	.	TRBJ1-2	CASSQGLIRQQGTDGYTF	TGCGCCAGCAGCCAAGGCCTCATCCGCCAACAGGGAACCGATGGCTACACCTTC
TRBV19	.	.	TRBJ1-2	CASSIYNGYGYTF	TGTGCCAGTAGTATATACAACGGATATGGCTACACCTTC
TRBV7-2	.	.	TRBJ1-1	CASSLGQINTEAFF	TGTGCCAGCAGCTTAGGACAGATAAACACTGAAGCTTTCTTT
TRBV14	.	few	TRBJ2-1	CASSQDETDSYNEQFF	TGTGCCAGCAGCCAAGACGAGACGGACAGTTACAATGAGCAGTTCTTC
TRBV19	.	.	TRBJ1-1	CASSIYEGITEAFF	TGTGCCAGTAGTATATATGAGGGGATCACTGAAGCTTTCTTT
TRBV28	.	once	TRBJ2-3	CASSMIYGSGPTDTQYF	TGTGCCAGCAGCATGATTTACGGGAGCGGGCCGACAGATACGCAGTATTTT
TRBV6-8	.	.	TRBJ1-2	CASSYSGTSGYTF	TGTGCCAGCAGTTACTCGGGTACTTCTGGCTACACCTTC
TRBV19	.	.	TRBJ1-5	CASTPTGGSNQPQHF	TGTGCCAGTACCCCGACGGGAGGGAGCAATCAGCCCCAGCATTTT
TRBV7-1	.	.	TRBJ1-2	CASSFQGTSGNGYTF	TGTGCCAGCAGCTTCCAGGGGACCTCGGGGAATGGCTACACCTTC
TRBV19	.	.	TRBJ1-5	CASSIPAASQPQHF	TGTGCCAGTAGTATTCCGGCAGCGTCTCAGCCCCAGCATTTT
TRBV11-3	.	once	TRBJ2-2	CASSPSGLNTGELFF	TGTGCCAGCAGCCCGAGCGGGTTGAACACCGGGGAGCTGTTTTTT
TRBV19	TRBD1	few	TRBJ1-1	CASKFRTGGKNTEAFF	TGTGCCAGTAAGTTCCGGACAGGGGGTAAGAACACTGAAGCTTTCTTT
TRBV7-2	.	few	TRBJ1-1	CASSLGGGQAKAFF	TGTGCCAGCAGCTTAGGTGGGGGGCAGGCCAAAGCTTTCTTT
TRBV11-3	.	.	TRBJ1-2	CASSASTGNYGYTF	TGTGCCAGCAGCGCCAGTACTGGAAACTATGGCTACACCTTC
TRBV11-3	.	few	TRBJ1-2	CASRVQGLGIGYTF	TGTGCCAGCAGGGTTCAGGGGCTTGGGATTGGCTACACCTTC
TRBV11-3	TRBD1	medium-sized	TRBJ1-2	CASSSWTGVGYGYTF	TGTGCCAGCAGCTCGTGGACAGGGGTAGGGTATGGCTACACCTTC
TRBV28	TRBD1	.	TRBJ2-7	CASEDREYEQYF	TGTGCCAGCGAGGACAGGGAATACGAGCAGTACTTC
TRBV6-8	.	.	TRBJ1-1	CASRRMEVTEAFF	TGTGCCAGCAGGAGAATGGAGGTCACTGAAGCTTTCTTT
TRBV7-4	.	once	TRBJ2-6	CASSAAGAGANVLTF	TGTGCCAGCAGCGCCGCAGGGGCTGGGGCCAACGTCCTGACTTTC
TRBV5-1	TRBD2	.	TRBJ2-3	CASSFSGRATDTQYF	TGCGCCAGCAGCTTTAGCGGGAGGGCCACAGATACGCAGTATTTT
TRBV6-8	TRBD2	once	TRBJ2-1	CASSYGGDNEQFF	TGTGCCAGCAGTTATGGGGGGGACAATGAGCAGTTCTTC
TRBV19	.	.	TRBJ2-1	CASSIKGNEQFF	TGTGCCAGTAGTATCAAAGGGAATGAGCAGTTCTTC
TRBV6-8	.	.	TRBJ2-1	CASSLKGVTYNEQFF	TGTGCCAGCAGCTTAAAGGGGGTCACCTACAATGAGCAGTTCTTC
TRBV11-3	.	once	TRBJ2-7	CASSQDFSSSYEQYF	TGTGCCAGCAGCCAGGACTTCTCAAGCTCCTACGAGCAGTACTTC
TRBV5-1	.	once	TRBJ1-1	CASSSWGTKMNTEAFF	TGCGCCAGCAGCTCTTGGGGGACCAAAATGAACACTGAAGCTTTCTTT
TRBV7-6	.	.	TRBJ2-7	CASSPYRAQGPYEQYF	TGTGCCAGCAGCCCCTACAGGGCCCAGGGGCCCTACGAGCAGTACTTC
TRBV1	.	once	TRBJ1-2	CASSQELSGTYGYTF	TGCGCCAGCAGCCAAGAACTGAGTGGTACCTATGGCTACACCTTC
TRBV6-8	.	.	TRBJ1-1	CASSYSSVRGLAEAFF	TGTGCCAGCAGTTACTCGAGCGTGCGGGGACTCGCTGAAGCTTTCTTT
TRBV6-8	.	.	TRBJ2-7	CASSYIGGREQYF	TGTGCCAGCAGTTACATCGGCGGGCGCGAGCAGTACTTC
TRBV14	.	.	TRBJ2-1	CASSRQMSSYNEQFF	TGTGCCAGCAGTCGACAAATGAGCTCCTACAATGAGCAGTTCTTC
TRBV6-8	TRBD1	.	TRBJ1-2	CASSGTGGEGRYGYTF	TGTGCCAGTTCCGGGACAGGGGGCGAAGGACGGTATGGCTACACCTTC
TRBV11-3	.	.	TRBJ1-3	CASSLDSLSGNTIYF	TGTGCCAGCAGCTTAGACAGCCTCTCTGGAAACACCATATATTTT
TRBV11-3	TRBD2	few	TRBJ2-2	CASSSPLGAGETGELFF	TGTGCCAGCAGCTCCCCCTTGGGCGCGGGGGAGACCGGGGAGCTGTTTTTT
TRBV15	.	.	TRBJ2-5	CATRDRAAYQETQYF	TGTGCCACCAGGGATCGGGCCGCGTACCAAGAGACCCAGTACTTC
TRBV29-1	.	.	TRBJ2-5	CSTGGGEETQYF	TGCAGCACGGGGGGCGGGGAAGAGACCCAGTACTTC
TRBV11-3	TRBD2	.	TRBJ2-3	CASSLWLGTMSDTQYF	TGTGCCAGCAGCTTATGGCTCGGGACTATGTCAGATACGCAGTATTTT
TRBV11-3	TRBD1	.	TRBJ1-4	CASSQGQGSNEKLFF	TGTGCCAGCAGCCAGGGACAGGGGTCTAATGAAAAACTGTTTTTT
TRBV19	.	.	TRBJ2-3	CASSIQGRTDTQYF	TGTGCCAGTAGTATCCAGGGGAGGACAGATACGCAGTATTTT
TRBV6-8	TRBD1	.	TRBJ2-7	CASRQTTGTGTYEQYF	TGTGCCAGCAGACAAACCACAGGGACAGGGACCTACGAGCAGTACTTC
TRBV19	TRBD1	.	TRBJ1-5	CASSMSRGQQPQHF	TGTGCCAGTAGTATGTCCAGGGGGCAACAGCCCCAGCATTTT
TRBV28	.	.	TRBJ2-7	CASSSRTGLAYEQYF	TGTGCCAGCAGTTCTCGGACTGGCTTGGCCTACGAGCAGTACTTC
TRBV11-3	.	once	TRBJ2-6	CASSFGNSGANVLTF	TGTGCCAGCAGCTTCGGCAACTCTGGGGCCAACGTCCTGACTTTC
TRBV11-3	.	.	TRBJ2-1	CASSLVQSLQDNEQFF	TGTGCCAGCAGCTTAGTCCAGAGTTTACAGGACAATGAGCAGTTCTTC
TRBV9	.	.	TRBJ2-7	CASSVSAYEQYF	TGTGCCAGCAGTGTTTCAGCCTACGAGCAGTACTTC
TRBV11-3	TRBD2	.	TRBJ2-3	CASSLRSGADTQYF	TGTGCCAGCAGCTTAAGGAGCGGGGCAGATACGCAGTATTTT
TRBV6-8	TRBD2	.	TRBJ2-3	CASLRGLAADTQYF	TGTGCCTCCCTTAGGGGACTAGCAGCAGATACGCAGTATTTT
TRBV18	.	.	TRBJ2-7	CASSPNAVADEQYF	TGTGCCAGCTCACCAAACGCTGTGGCTGACGAGCAGTACTTC
TRBV11-3	.	.	TRBJ2-2	CASSFWGSNTGELFF	TGTGCCAGCAGCTTTTGGGGCTCAAACACCGGGGAGCTGTTTTTT
TRBV28	.	.	TRBJ2-3	CASSSYFGAGIGDTQYF	TGTGCCAGCAGTTCCTACTTCGGGGCGGGTATCGGAGATACGCAGTATTTT